Each of the 15 T cell receptor beta chains below was sequenced from the same sample in a study of T cell responses to AZD1222 COVID-19 vaccine. TCRdb's table, derived via immunoSEQ multiplex PCR, lists solely in-frame clones and lacks some. The repertoire holds about 130,000 clones, with over 80% as singletons. The input for sequencing was peripheral blood, taken on day 0 of AZD1222 vaccination. The receptors here all came from an adult in good health.

The V call is TRBV7-7, the J call TRBJ2-1; 8 bases line up with TRBD2. Per germline, CDR1 SSHAT and CDR2 FNYEAQ (reference sequence). This CDR3 region has 14 residues. The V segment lost 1 base and the J segment 6 bases; nucleotides outside the gene matches: 2. Here the CDR3 DNA reads TGTGCCAGCAGCTTAGGGACTAGCTCCAATGAGCAGTTCTTC. Protein: CASSLGTSSNEQFF.

This chain connects TRBV14 to TRBJ2-1, with TRBD2 matching 10 bases. Trimming removed 0 bases from V and 4 bases from J; junction bases left unmatched: 0. The CDR3 runs to 15 residues. Germline values: CDR1 SGHDN, CDR2 FVKESK. In DNA form, the CDR3 reads TGTGCCAGCAGCCAAGAAGCGGGAGGGTACAATGAGCAGTTCTTC. This codes for CASSQEAGGYNEQFF.

The chain couples TRBV18 to TRBJ1-2, with D possibly matching TRBD1 (5 bases). Germline V lookup: CDR1 KGHSH, CDR2 LQKENI. CDR3 size: 13 residues. Trimming cost V 2 bases and J 8 bases, with 12 bases left between them. Here the CDR3 reads CASSPRGVRGYTF. In nucleotides, the CDR3 is TGTGCCAGCTCACCAAGGGGAGTGCGAGGCTACACCTTC.

This chain connects TRBV11-1 to TRBJ2-2, with 8 bases that match TRBD1. Germline V gene lookup returns CDR1 SGHAT and CDR2 FQDESV (reference sequence). V lost 5 bases and J lost 4; bases outside the gene matches: 6. The CDR3 loop spans 15 amino acids. CDR3 loop: CASSTRTGLTGELFF. For the CDR3, the DNA is TGTGCCAGCAGCACCCGGACAGGGCTCACCGGGGAGCTGTTTTTT.

The chain employs TRBV5-1 and TRBJ1-5, with 7 nucleotides matching TRBD1. Germline CDR1 is SGHRS and CDR2 is YFSETQ. The CDR3 runs to 16 residues. J gave up 0 bases and V 4 bases, and 7 bases lay outside the gene matches. CDR3 sequence (DNA): TGCGCCAGCAGCCCTGGGGACAGTTATAGCAATCAGCCCCAGCATTTT. Translated, it gives CASSPGDSYSNQPQHF.

The rearrangement uses TRBV5-4 and TRBJ2-7; 11 nucleotides agree with TRBD2. CDR1 SGHNT and CDR2 YYREEE come from the germline V gene (reference sequence). CDR3 length: 15 amino acids. Unmatched junction bases numbered 6, after V lost 4 bases and J lost 3 bases. The DNA for the CDR3 is TGTGCCAGCAGCCCGGGACTAGCGGATAACTACGAGCAGTACTTC. It codes for CASSPGLADNYEQYF.

This clone occurred a few times. V is TRBV10-1 and J is TRBJ1-1, with D tentatively TRBD1 (5 bases). This CDR3 contains 13 residues. The V and J ends lost 6 bases and 3 bases respectively, with 11 bases between them. Germline CDR1 and CDR2: WNHNN and SYGVQD (reference sequence). The CDR3, as DNA: TGCGCCAGCAGCCCCAAGGGGCACACTGAAGCTTTCTTT. Residues: CASSPKGHTEAFF.

DNA of the CDR3: TGTGCCAGCAGCAAAGAAGCAGGGGCCGTCGATCAGCCCCAGCATTTT. Protein sequence: CASSKEAGAVDQPQHF. The V gene is TRBV21-1, the J gene TRBJ1-5; TRBD1 is taken as the D call from the table, unchecked against the DNA. TRBV21-1 is recorded as a pseudogene. The CDR3 totals 16 residues.

CDR3 in DNA: TGTGCCAGCAGCCCCGGACAGGGAGGATTGAACACTGAAGCTTTCTTT. It is translated as CASSPGQGGLNTEAFF. The chain recombines TRBV7-9 with TRBJ1-1, with 8 nucleotides matching TRBD1. Per the germline V gene, CDR1 is SEHNR and CDR2 is FQNEAQ (reference sequence). J lost 0 bases, V lost 5 bases, and 8 bases had no gene match. The CDR3 sequence is 16 residues long.

V usage is TRBV5-1 and J usage is TRBJ2-1, with 7 bases matching TRBD2. The CDR3 extends over 15 amino acids. From germline, CDR1 is SGHRS and CDR2 YFSETQ. Trimming removed 1 base from V and 4 bases from J; junction bases left unmatched: 5. CDR3 protein: CASSLSSGSYNEQFF. CDR3 sequence (DNA): TGCGCCAGCAGCTTGAGTAGCGGGTCGTACAATGAGCAGTTCTTC.

The chain employs TRBV28 and TRBJ1-4; D call uncertain. The CDR3 spans 13 residues. V was trimmed by 7 bases and J by 0 bases, leaving 6 bases between them. Germline V gives CDR1 MDHEN, CDR2 SYDVKM. The CDR3 coding sequence is TGTGCCAGCAAGACATCAACTAATGAAAAACTGTTTTTT. Translation: CASKTSTNEKLFF. Supplemented by reference TRBV28 and TRBJ1-4, the full variable domain reads DVKVTQSSRYLVKRTGEKVFLECVQDMDHENMFWYRQDPGLGLRLIYFSYDVKMKEKGDIPEGYSVSREKKERFSLILESASTNQTSMYLCASKTSTNEKLFFGSGTQLSVL.

This chain uses TRBV2 with TRBJ2-7, with TRBD1 matching 7 bases. V was clipped by 3 bases and J by 1 base; unmatched bases: 3. This CDR3 contains 14 residues. Germline V gene sequence: CDR1 SNHLY, CDR2 FYNNEI. CDR3 protein: CASSDWDRSYEQYF. The CDR3 DNA sequence: TGTGCCAGCAGTGATTGGGACAGATCCTACGAGCAGTACTTC.

In its sample, this clone was seen once. The genes are TRBV28 and TRBJ1-2; D remains unclear. Germline values: CDR1 MDHEN, CDR2 SYDVKM. V was cut by 4 bases and J by 6 bases, with 9 bases left in between. The CDR3 consists of 12 residues. The CDR3 DNA reads TGTGCCAGCAGTTCCGGAGGGCATGGCTACACCTTC. It yields the protein CASSSGGHGYTF.

The chain uses TRBV30 and TRBJ2-1; no definite D call. V gave up 0 bases and J gave up 9 bases, with 9 bases separating them. CDR3 size: 12 residues. Germline V lookup: CDR1 GTSNPN, CDR2 SVGIG (reference sequence). CDR3 amino acids: CAWSVMTGEQFF. In nucleotides, the CDR3 is TGTGCCTGGAGTGTAATGACCGGTGAGCAGTTCTTC.

The chain uses TRBV4-2 and TRBJ1-1; the match to TRBD1 covers 7 bases. Germline CDR1 reads LGHNA; CDR2 reads YNFKEQ. Trimming removed 5 bases from V and 1 base from J; junction bases left unmatched: 10. The CDR3 contains 16 residues. CDR3 residues: CASSSQTGTKNTEAFF. CDR3 nucleotides: TGTGCCAGCAGCTCTCAGACAGGGACAAAGAACACTGAAGCTTTCTTT.